This is a list of T cell receptor beta chains from one sample in a study of blood T cell repertoires in COVID-19. Some clones are missing from TCRdb's copy, which holds only in-frame ones; the method was immunoSEQ multiplex PCR. The sample has 70,000 or so clones, roughly 88% seen once. The sequenced material came from peripheral blood. The source of these receptors is an older man with active or convalescent COVID-19. CDR3s include the opening cysteine and the closing phenylalanine or tryptophan. The D gene is left open where the match is weak. Size tells how often a clone was seen (once, few, many) or the class of an expanded clone, and some rows leave it out.

cdr3_length: 16; j_call: TRBJ2-2; v_call: TRBV6-6; d_call: TRBD1; clone_size: -; cdr3_aa: CASSSGTGGRTGELFF; cdr3_nt: TGTGCCAGCAGTTCCGGGACAGGGGGCCGTACCGGGGAGCTGTTTTTT
cdr3_length: 16; j_call: TRBJ2-6; v_call: TRBV11-2; d_call: -; clone_size: -; cdr3_aa: CASSLVQFSGANVLTF; cdr3_nt: TGTGCCAGCAGCTTGGTACAGTTCTCTGGGGCCAACGTCCTGACTTTC
cdr3_length: 15; j_call: TRBJ2-4; v_call: TRBV6-5; d_call: TRBD1; clone_size: -; cdr3_aa: CASGRGQGTKNIQYF; cdr3_nt: TGTGCCAGCGGCCGGGGACAGGGGACCAAAAACATTCAGTACTTC
cdr3_length: 13; j_call: TRBJ1-5; v_call: TRBV24-1; d_call: -; clone_size: -; cdr3_aa: CATSDFRGQPQHF; cdr3_nt: TGTGCCACCAGTGACTTCCGGGGTCAGCCCCAGCATTTT
cdr3_length: 16; j_call: TRBJ2-2; v_call: TRBV7-9; d_call: -; clone_size: -; cdr3_aa: CASRPVGGPGTGELFF; cdr3_nt: TGTGCCAGCAGGCCCGTCGGCGGGCCTGGCACCGGGGAGCTGTTTTTT
cdr3_length: 16; j_call: TRBJ2-6; v_call: TRBV3-1/TRBV3-2; d_call: -; clone_size: -; cdr3_aa: CASSPRGGVGANVLTF; cdr3_nt: TGTGCCAGCAGCCCCCGAGGGGGGGTTGGGGCCAACGTCCTGACTTTC
cdr3_length: 15; j_call: TRBJ1-1; v_call: TRBV3-1/TRBV3-2; d_call: TRBD1; clone_size: -; cdr3_aa: CASSRPGTGRTEAFF; cdr3_nt: TGTGCCAGCAGCCGTCCCGGGACAGGGAGGACTGAAGCTTTCTTT
cdr3_length: 13; j_call: TRBJ1-1; v_call: TRBV7-8; d_call: -; clone_size: -; cdr3_aa: CASRFGENTEAFF; cdr3_nt: TGTGCCAGCAGGTTCGGGGAGAACACTGAAGCTTTCTTT
cdr3_length: 12; j_call: TRBJ2-7; v_call: TRBV6-2/TRBV6-3; d_call: TRBD1; clone_size: few; cdr3_aa: CASSHTPRDRYF; cdr3_nt: TGTGCCAGCAGTCACACACCCCGGGACAGATACTTC
cdr3_length: 16; j_call: TRBJ2-7; v_call: TRBV4-1; d_call: TRBD2; clone_size: -; cdr3_aa: CASSQGLSGRAYEQYF; cdr3_nt: TGCGCCAGCAGCCAAGGACTTAGCGGGAGGGCCTACGAGCAGTACTTC
cdr3_length: 17; j_call: TRBJ2-3; v_call: TRBV11-2; d_call: TRBD2; clone_size: -; cdr3_aa: CASSLTGGGGATDTQYF; cdr3_nt: TGTGCCAGCAGCCTAACGGGAGGCGGGGGGGCCACAGATACGCAGTATTTT
cdr3_length: 13; j_call: TRBJ1-2; v_call: TRBV6-6; d_call: -; clone_size: -; cdr3_aa: CASSSSRQYGYTF; cdr3_nt: TGTGCCAGCAGTTCATCCAGACAATATGGCTACACCTTC
cdr3_length: 15; j_call: TRBJ1-2; v_call: TRBV27; d_call: -; clone_size: -; cdr3_aa: CASSPLSQMNYGYTF; cdr3_nt: TGTGCCAGCAGTCCATTATCACAGATGAACTATGGCTACACCTTC
cdr3_length: 16; j_call: TRBJ2-2; v_call: TRBV18; d_call: TRBD2; clone_size: -; cdr3_aa: CASSPFSLAGAGELFF; cdr3_nt: TGTGCCAGCTCGCCGTTTTCGCTAGCGGGAGCCGGGGAGCTGTTTTTT
cdr3_length: 14; j_call: TRBJ2-3; v_call: TRBV7-9; d_call: -; clone_size: once; cdr3_aa: CASSLGTSADTQYF; cdr3_nt: TGTGCCAGCAGCTTAGGAACGAGTGCAGATACGCAGTATTTT
cdr3_length: 10; j_call: TRBJ1-1; v_call: TRBV12-3/TRBV12-4; d_call: -; clone_size: -; cdr3_aa: CASSSRVAFF; cdr3_nt: TGTGCCAGCAGTTCCCGGGTGGCTTTCTTT
cdr3_length: 14; j_call: TRBJ2-7; v_call: TRBV4-3; d_call: -; clone_size: -; cdr3_aa: CASSQKGGACEQYF; cdr3_nt: TGCGCCAGCAGCCAAAAGGGGGGGGCCTGCGAGCAGTACTTC
cdr3_length: 15; j_call: TRBJ1-1; v_call: TRBV5-1; d_call: -; clone_size: -; cdr3_aa: CASNLGGNWNTEAFF; cdr3_nt: TGCGCCAGCAATCTGGGGGGTAACTGGAACACTGAAGCTTTCTTT
cdr3_length: 15; j_call: TRBJ1-3; v_call: TRBV5-1; d_call: -; clone_size: -; cdr3_aa: CASSLGGVTGNTIYF; cdr3_nt: TGCGCCAGCAGCTTGGGCGGGGTGACTGGAAACACCATATATTTT
cdr3_length: 15; j_call: TRBJ2-1; v_call: TRBV10-3; d_call: TRBD1; clone_size: -; cdr3_aa: CAITKDRDSYNEQFF; cdr3_nt: TGTGCCATCACTAAGGACAGGGACTCCTACAATGAGCAGTTCTTC
cdr3_length: 17; j_call: TRBJ2-5; v_call: TRBV28; d_call: -; clone_size: -; cdr3_aa: CASSLFTGAVGKETQYF; cdr3_nt: TGTGCCAGCAGTTTATTCACTGGGGCTGTCGGTAAAGAGACCCAGTACTTC
cdr3_length: 15; j_call: TRBJ1-5; v_call: TRBV18; d_call: TRBD1; clone_size: -; cdr3_aa: CASSPRQGENQPQHF; cdr3_nt: TGTGCCAGCTCACCACGGCAGGGGGAGAATCAGCCCCAGCATTTT
cdr3_length: 14; j_call: TRBJ2-7; v_call: TRBV7-9; d_call: -; clone_size: -; cdr3_aa: CASSLVRPFGEQYF; cdr3_nt: TGTGCCAGCAGCTTAGTTCGTCCCTTCGGGGAGCAGTACTTC
cdr3_length: 15; j_call: TRBJ1-3; v_call: TRBV30; d_call: -; clone_size: once; cdr3_aa: CAWSVLGNSGNTIYF; cdr3_nt: TGTGCCTGGAGTGTACTAGGGAACTCTGGAAACACCATATATTTT
cdr3_length: 17; j_call: TRBJ2-2; v_call: TRBV7-8; d_call: -; clone_size: -; cdr3_aa: CASSLFSGRANTGELFF; cdr3_nt: TGTGCCAGCAGCTTATTCTCTGGCAGGGCAAACACCGGGGAGCTGTTTTTT
cdr3_length: 20; j_call: TRBJ2-6; v_call: TRBV12-5; d_call: TRBD1; clone_size: few; cdr3_aa: CASGLGTGTGYVYGANVLTF; cdr3_nt: TGTGCTAGTGGTTTGGGGACCGGGACAGGGTATGTCTATGGGGCCAACGTCCTGACTTTC
cdr3_length: 16; j_call: TRBJ2-1; v_call: TRBV19; d_call: TRBD2; clone_size: -; cdr3_aa: CASSTGLAGASSEQFF; cdr3_nt: TGTGCCAGTAGTACCGGACTAGCGGGAGCCTCTTCCGAGCAGTTCTTC
cdr3_length: 14; j_call: TRBJ2-1; v_call: TRBV7-2; d_call: TRBD2; clone_size: -; cdr3_aa: CASSLSSGRNEQFF; cdr3_nt: TGTGCCAGCAGCTTAAGTAGCGGGAGAAATGAGCAGTTCTTC
cdr3_length: 17; j_call: TRBJ2-1; v_call: TRBV28; d_call: -; clone_size: -; cdr3_aa: CASSISRASSSYNEQFF; cdr3_nt: TGTGCCAGCAGTATCTCGCGCGCCTCGAGCTCCTACAATGAGCAGTTCTTC